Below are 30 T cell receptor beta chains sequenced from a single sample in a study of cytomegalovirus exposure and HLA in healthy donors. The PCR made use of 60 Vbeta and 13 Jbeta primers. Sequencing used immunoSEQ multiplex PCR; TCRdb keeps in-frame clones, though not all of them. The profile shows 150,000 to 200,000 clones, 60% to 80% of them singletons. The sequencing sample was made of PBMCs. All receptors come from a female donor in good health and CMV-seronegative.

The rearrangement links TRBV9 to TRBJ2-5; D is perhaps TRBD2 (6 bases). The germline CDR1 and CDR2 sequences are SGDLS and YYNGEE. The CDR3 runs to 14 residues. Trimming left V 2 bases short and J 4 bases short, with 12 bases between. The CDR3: CASSVSRDSETQYF. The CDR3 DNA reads TGTGCCAGCAGCGTTTCTCGGGACTCAGAGACCCAGTACTTC. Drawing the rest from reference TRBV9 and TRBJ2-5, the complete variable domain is DSGVTQTPKHLITATGQRVTLRCSPRSGDLSVYWYQQSLDQGLQFLIQYYNGEERAKGNILERFSAQQFPDLHSELNLSSLELGDSALYFCASSVSRDSETQYFGPGTRLLVL.

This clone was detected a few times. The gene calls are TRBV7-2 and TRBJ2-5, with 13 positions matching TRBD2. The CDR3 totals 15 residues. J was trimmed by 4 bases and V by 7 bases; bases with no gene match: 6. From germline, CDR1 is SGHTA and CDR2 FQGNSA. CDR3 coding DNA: TGTGCCAGCACCCTTAGACTAGCGGGGGGAGAGACCCAGTACTTC. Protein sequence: CASTLRLAGGETQYF.

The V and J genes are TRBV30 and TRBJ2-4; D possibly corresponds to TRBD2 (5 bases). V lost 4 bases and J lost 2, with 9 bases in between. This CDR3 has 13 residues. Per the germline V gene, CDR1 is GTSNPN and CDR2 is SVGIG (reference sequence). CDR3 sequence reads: CAWTTGSKNIQYF. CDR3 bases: TGTGCCTGGACGACGGGGTCCAAAAACATTCAGTACTTC.

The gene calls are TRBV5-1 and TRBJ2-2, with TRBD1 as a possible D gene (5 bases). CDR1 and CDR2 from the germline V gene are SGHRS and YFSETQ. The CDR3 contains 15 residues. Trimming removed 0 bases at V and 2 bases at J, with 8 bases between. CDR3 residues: CASSLGQLNTGELFF. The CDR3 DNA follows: TGCGCCAGCAGCTTGGGACAGCTCAACACCGGGGAGCTGTTTTTT.

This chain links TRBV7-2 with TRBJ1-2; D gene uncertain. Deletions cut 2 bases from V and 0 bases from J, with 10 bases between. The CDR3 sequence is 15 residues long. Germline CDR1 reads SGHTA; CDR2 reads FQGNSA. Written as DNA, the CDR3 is TGTGCCAGCAGCTTACTGGCAGGCACTAACTATGGCTACACCTTC. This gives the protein CASSLLAGTNYGYTF.

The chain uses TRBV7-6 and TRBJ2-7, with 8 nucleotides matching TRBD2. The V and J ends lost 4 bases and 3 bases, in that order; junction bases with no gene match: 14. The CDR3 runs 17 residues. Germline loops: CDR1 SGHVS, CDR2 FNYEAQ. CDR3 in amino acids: CASSSGVAGLSFYEQYF. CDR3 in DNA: TGTGCCAGCAGCTCCGGGGTAGCGGGGCTCTCCTTCTACGAGCAGTACTTC.

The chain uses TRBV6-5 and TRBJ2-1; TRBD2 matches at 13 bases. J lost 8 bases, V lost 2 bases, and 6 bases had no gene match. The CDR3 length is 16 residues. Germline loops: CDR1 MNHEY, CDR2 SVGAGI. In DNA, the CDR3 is TGTGCCAGCAGTTACCTGACTAGCGGGGGGTGGGATGAGCAGTTCTTC. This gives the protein CASSYLTSGGWDEQFF.

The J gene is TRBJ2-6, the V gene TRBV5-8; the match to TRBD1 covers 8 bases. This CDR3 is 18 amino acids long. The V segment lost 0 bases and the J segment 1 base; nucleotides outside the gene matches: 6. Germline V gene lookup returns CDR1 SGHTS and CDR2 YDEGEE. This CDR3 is CASSLGSGGSSGANVLTF. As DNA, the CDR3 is TGTGCCAGCAGCTTGGGTTCAGGGGGCTCTTCTGGGGCCAACGTCCTGACTTTC.

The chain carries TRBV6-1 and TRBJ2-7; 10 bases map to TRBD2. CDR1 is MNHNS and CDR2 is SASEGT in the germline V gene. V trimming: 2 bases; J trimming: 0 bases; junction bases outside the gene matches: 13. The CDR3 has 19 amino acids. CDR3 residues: CASSEPYIKREGSSYEQYF. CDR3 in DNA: TGTGCCAGCAGTGAACCCTACATTAAGCGGGAGGGGAGCTCCTACGAGCAGTACTTC.

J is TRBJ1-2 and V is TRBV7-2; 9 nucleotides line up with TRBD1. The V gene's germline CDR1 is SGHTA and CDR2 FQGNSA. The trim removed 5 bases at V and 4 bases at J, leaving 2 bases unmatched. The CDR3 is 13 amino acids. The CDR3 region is CASSETGGYGYTF. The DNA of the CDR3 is TGTGCCAGCAGCGAGACAGGGGGCTATGGCTACACCTTC.

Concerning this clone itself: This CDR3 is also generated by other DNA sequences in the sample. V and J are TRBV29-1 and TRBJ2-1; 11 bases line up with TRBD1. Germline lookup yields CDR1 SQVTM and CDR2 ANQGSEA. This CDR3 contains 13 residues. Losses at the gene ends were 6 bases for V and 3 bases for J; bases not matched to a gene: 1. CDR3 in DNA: TGCAGCGTGGGGACAGGGGGCTACAATGAGCAGTTCTTC. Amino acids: CSVGTGGYNEQFF.

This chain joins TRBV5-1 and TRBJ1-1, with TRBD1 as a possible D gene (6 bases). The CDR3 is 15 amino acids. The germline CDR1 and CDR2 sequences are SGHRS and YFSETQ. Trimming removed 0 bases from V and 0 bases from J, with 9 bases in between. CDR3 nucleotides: TGCGCCAGCAGCTTGGATGGACAGCTGAACACTGAAGCTTTCTTT. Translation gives CASSLDGQLNTEAFF.

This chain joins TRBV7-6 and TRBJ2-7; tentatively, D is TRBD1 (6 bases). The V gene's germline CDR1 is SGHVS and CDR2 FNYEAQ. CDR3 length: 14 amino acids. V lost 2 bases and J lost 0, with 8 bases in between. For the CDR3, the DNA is TGTGCCAGCAGCTTAACACAGGGCTCCTACGAGCAGTACTTC. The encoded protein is CASSLTQGSYEQYF.

The CDR3 coding sequence is TGTGCCAGCTTACGACAGGGGACTCCCTACAATGAGCAGTTCTTC. It specifies CASLRQGTPYNEQFF. The chain employs TRBV28 and TRBJ2-1, with 8 bases matching TRBD1. This CDR3 contains 15 residues. Losses at the gene ends were 8 bases for V and 2 bases for J; bases not matched to a gene: 8. Germline V gene lookup returns CDR1 MDHEN and CDR2 SYDVKM.

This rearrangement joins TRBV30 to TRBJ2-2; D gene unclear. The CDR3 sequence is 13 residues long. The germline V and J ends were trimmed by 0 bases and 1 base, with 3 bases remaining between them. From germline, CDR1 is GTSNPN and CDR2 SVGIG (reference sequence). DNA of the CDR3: TGTGCCTGGAGTGTCCGGAACACCGGGGAGCTGTTTTTT. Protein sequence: CAWSVRNTGELFF.

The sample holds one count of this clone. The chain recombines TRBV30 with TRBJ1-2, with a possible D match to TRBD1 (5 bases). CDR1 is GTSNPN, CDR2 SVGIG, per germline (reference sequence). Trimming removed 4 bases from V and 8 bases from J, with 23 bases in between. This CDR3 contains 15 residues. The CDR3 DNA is TGTGCCTGGACTCAACGGGGAGGCAGCAGGGACGGCTACACCTTC. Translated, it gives CAWTQRGGSRDGYTF.

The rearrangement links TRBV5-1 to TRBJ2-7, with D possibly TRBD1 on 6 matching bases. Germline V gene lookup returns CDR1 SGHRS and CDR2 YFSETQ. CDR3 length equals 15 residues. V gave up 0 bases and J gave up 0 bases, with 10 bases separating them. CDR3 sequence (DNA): TGCGCCAGCAGCTTGGTCTGGGGGCCCTCCTACGAGCAGTACTTC. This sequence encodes CASSLVWGPSYEQYF.

The CDR3 spells CASSSWRGAISEQFF. The CDR3 DNA sequence: TGTGCCAGCAGCTCTTGGCGGGGGGCCATTAGTGAGCAGTTCTTC. This chain connects TRBV5-8 to TRBJ2-1; 8 bases agree with TRBD2. The CDR3 loop spans 15 amino acids. CDR1 SGHTS and CDR2 YDEGEE come from the germline V gene. V gave up 3 bases and J gave up 9 bases; unmatched junction bases: 11.

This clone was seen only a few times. In DNA form, the CDR3 reads TGTGCCAGCACCCACGTCAGGGAATTAAACTATGGCTACACCTTC. Translated: CASTHVRELNYGYTF. The chain is built from TRBV28 and TRBJ1-2, with D perhaps TRBD1 (5 bases). The CDR3 runs 15 residues. Germline V gene data show CDR1 as MDHEN and CDR2 as SYDVKM. Trimming removed 7 bases at V and 2 bases at J, with 17 bases between.

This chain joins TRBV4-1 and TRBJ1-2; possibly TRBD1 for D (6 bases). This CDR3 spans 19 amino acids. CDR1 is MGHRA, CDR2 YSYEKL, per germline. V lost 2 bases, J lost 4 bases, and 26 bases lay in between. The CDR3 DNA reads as TGCGCCAGCAGCCAAAACTACCGGGACACTCCCTTTAATTTCTATGGCTACACCTTC. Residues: CASSQNYRDTPFNFYGYTF.

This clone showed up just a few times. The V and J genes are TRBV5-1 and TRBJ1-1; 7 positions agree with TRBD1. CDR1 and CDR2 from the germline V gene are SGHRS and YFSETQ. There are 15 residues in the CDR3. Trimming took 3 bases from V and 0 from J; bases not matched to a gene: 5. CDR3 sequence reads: CASSSHGTVNTEAFF. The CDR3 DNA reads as TGCGCCAGCAGCTCCCACGGGACAGTGAACACTGAAGCTTTCTTT.

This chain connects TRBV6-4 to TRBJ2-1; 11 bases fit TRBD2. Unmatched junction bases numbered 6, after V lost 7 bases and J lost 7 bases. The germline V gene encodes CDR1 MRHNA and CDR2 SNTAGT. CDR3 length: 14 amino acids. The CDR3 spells CASKLAGELNEQFF. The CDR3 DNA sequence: TGTGCCAGCAAACTAGCGGGAGAATTGAATGAGCAGTTCTTC.

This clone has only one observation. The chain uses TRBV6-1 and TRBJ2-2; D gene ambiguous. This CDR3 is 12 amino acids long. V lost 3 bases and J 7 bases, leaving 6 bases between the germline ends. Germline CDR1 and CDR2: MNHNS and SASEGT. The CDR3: CASSDPLGELFF. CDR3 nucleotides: TGTGCCAGCAGTGACCCCCTCGGGGAGCTGTTTTTT.

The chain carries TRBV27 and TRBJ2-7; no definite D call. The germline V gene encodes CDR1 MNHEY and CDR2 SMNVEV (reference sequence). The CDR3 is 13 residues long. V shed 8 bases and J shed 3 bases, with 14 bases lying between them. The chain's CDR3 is CASQATHRYEQYF. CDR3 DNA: TGTGCCAGCCAGGCTACTCACCGCTACGAGCAGTACTTC.

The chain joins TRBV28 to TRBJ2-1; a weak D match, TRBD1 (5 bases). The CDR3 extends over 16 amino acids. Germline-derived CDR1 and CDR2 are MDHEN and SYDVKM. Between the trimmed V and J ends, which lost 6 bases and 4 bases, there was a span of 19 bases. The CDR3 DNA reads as TGTGCCAGCAGCCAAGGACCCAATAGGGGATACAATGAGCAGTTCTTC. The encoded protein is CASSQGPNRGYNEQFF.

The CDR3 loop is CASSLGGPSYEQYF. CDR3 DNA sequence: TGCGCCAGCAGCCTGGGGGGACCCTCCTACGAGCAGTACTTC. J is TRBJ2-7 and V is TRBV4-1, with D perhaps TRBD2 (6 bases). The V gene's germline CDR1 is MGHRA and CDR2 YSYEKL. The CDR3 totals 14 residues. Trimming shortened V by 4 bases and J by 0 bases, and 10 bases separated the two germline ends.

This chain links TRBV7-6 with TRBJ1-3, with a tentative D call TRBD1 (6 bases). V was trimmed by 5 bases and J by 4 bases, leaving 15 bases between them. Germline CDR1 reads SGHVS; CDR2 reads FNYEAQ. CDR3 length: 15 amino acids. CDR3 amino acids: CASSPSDSTGNTIYF. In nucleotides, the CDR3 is TGTGCCAGCAGCCCTTCGGACAGTACGGGAAACACCATATATTTT.

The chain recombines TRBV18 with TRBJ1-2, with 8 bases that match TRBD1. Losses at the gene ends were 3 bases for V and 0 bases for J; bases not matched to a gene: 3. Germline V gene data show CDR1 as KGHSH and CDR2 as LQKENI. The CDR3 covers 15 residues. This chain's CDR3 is CASSPNRGANYGYTF. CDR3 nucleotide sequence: TGTGCCAGCTCACCCAACAGGGGGGCTAACTATGGCTACACCTTC.

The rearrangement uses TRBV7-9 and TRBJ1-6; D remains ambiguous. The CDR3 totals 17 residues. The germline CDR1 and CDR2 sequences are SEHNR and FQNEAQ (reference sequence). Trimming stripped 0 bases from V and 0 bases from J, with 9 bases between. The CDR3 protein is CASSLARGSSYNSPLHF. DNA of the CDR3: TGTGCCAGCAGCTTAGCGAGAGGGAGCTCCTATAATTCACCCCTCCACTTT.

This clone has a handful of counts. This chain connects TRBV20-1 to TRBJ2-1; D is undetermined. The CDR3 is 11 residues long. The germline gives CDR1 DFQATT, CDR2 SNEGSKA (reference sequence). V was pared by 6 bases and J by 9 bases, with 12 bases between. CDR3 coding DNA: TGCAGTGCCCTTAGAGATACTGAGCAGTTCTTC. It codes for CSALRDTEQFF.